Reported below is one TCR beta chain. The V and J ends lost 5 bases and 1 base, in that order; junction bases with no gene match: 7. This CDR3 is 15 amino acids long. Germline V CDR1 and CDR2: SGHNT, YYREEE (reference sequence). This record belongs to a study of cytomegalovirus exposure and HLA in healthy donors. Background on the study: An earlier analysis identified 120 million or so unique TCR beta sequences in about 190 million T cells.

PCR was performed using 60 Vbeta and 13 Jbeta primers. Method: immunoSEQ multiplex PCR; TCRdb's copy keeps in-frame clones and lacks some. The table has about 200,000 clones, roughly 84% seen once. The genes are TRBV5-4 and TRBJ1-1; 8 bases are shared with TRBD1. The TCR was taken from a man between 45 and 60 years old in good health and CMV-seronegative. The sequenced sample consisted of PBMCs. Written as DNA, the CDR3 is TGTGCCAGCAGGTTACCCGGGACAGGGAACACTGAAGCTTTCTTT. As protein: CASRLPGTGNTEAFF.